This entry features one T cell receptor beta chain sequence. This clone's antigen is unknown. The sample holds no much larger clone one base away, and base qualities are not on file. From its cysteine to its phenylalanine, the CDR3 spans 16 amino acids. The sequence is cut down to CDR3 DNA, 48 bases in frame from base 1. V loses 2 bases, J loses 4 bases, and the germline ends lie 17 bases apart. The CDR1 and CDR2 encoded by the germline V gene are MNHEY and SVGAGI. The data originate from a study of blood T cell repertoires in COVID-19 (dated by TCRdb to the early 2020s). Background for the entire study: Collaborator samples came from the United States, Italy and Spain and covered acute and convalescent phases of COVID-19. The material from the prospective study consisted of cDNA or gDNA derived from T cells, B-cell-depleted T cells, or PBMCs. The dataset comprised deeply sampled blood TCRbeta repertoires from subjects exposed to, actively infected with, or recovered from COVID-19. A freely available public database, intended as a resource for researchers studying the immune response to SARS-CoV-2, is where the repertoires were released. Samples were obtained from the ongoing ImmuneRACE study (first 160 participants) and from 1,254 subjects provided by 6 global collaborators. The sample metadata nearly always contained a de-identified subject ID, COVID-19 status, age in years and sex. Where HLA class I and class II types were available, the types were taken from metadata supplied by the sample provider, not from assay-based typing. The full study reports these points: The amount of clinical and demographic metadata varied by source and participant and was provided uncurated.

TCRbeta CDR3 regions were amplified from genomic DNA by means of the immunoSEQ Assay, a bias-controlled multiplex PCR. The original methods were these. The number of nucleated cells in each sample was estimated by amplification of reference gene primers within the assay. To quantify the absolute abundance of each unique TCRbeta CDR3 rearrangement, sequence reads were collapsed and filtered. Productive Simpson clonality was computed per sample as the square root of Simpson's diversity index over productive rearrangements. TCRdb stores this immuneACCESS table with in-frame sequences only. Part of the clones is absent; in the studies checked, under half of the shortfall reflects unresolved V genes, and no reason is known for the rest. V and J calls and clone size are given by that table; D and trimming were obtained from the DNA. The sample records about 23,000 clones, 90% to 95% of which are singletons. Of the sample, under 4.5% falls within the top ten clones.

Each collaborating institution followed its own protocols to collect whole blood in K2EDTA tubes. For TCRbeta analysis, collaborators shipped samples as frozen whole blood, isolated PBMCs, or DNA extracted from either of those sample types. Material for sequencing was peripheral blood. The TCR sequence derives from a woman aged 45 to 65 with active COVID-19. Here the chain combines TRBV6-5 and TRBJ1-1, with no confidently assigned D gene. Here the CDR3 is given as CASSYTSRGYGTEAFF. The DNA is TGTGCCAGCAGTTACACTTCCCGGGGATACGGCACTGAAGCTTTCTTT.